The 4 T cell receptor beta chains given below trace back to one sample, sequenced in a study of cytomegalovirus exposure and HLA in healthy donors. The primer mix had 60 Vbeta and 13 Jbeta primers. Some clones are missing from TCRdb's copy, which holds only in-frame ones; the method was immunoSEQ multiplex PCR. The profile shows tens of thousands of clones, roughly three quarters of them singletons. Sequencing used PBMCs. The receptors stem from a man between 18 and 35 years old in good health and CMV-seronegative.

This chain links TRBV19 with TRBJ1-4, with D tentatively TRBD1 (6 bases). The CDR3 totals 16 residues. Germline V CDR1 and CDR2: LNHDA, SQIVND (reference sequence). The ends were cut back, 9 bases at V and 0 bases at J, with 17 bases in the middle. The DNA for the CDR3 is TGTGCCAGCAAAGGCCGGGGGGGCCCAACTAATGAAAAACTGTTTTTT. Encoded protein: CASKGRGGPTNEKLFF.

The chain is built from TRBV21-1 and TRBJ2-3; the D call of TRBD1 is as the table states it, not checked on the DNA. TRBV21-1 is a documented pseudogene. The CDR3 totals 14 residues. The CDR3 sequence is CASTSDRVADTQYF. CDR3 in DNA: TGTGCCAGCACCAGTGACAGGGTGGCAGATACGCAGTATTTT.

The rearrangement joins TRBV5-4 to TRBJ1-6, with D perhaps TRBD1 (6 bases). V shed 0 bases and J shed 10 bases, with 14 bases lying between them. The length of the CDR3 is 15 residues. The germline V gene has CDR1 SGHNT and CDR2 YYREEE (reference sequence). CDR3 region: CASSLVDSFVSPLHF. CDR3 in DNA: TGTGCCAGCAGCTTGGTGGACAGCTTTGTCTCACCCCTCCACTTT.

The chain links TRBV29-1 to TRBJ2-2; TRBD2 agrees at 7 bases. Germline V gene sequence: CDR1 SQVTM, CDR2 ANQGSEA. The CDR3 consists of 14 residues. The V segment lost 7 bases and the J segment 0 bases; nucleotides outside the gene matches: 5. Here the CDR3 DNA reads TGCAGCGCTCCTGGACTAGCGAACACCGGGGAGCTGTTTTTT. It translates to CSAPGLANTGELFF.